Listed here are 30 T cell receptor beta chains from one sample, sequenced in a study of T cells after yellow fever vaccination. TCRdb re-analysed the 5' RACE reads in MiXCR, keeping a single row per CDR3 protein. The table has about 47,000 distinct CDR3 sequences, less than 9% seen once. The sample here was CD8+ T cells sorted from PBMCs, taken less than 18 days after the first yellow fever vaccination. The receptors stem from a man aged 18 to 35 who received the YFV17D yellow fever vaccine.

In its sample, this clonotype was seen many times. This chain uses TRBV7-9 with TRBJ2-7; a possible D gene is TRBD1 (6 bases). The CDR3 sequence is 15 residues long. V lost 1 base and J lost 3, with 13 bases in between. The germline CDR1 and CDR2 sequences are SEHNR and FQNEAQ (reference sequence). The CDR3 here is CASSLVGVRGYEQYF. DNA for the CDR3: TGTGCCAGCAGCTTAGTAGGCGTCAGGGGCTACGAGCAGTACTTC. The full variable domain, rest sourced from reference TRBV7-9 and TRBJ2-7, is DTGVSQNPRHKITKRGQNVTFRCDPISEHNRLYWYRQTLGQGPEFLTYFQNEAQLEKSRLLSDRFSAERPKGSFSTLEIQRTEQGDSAMYLCASSLVGVRGYEQYFGPGTRLTVT.

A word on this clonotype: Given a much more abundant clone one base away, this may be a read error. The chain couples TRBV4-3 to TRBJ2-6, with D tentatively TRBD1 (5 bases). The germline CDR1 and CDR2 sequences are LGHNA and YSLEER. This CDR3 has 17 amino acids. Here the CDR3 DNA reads TGCGCCAGCAGCCAAGAAGGGTTCCCCTCTGGGGCCAACGCCCTGACTTTC. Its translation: CASSQEGFPSGANALTF.

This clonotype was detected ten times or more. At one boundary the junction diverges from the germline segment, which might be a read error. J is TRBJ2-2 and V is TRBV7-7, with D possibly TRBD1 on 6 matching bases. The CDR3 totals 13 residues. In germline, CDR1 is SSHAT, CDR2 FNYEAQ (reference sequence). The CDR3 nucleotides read TGTGCTAGCAGCCCAACGCAGGGGGGGGAGCTGTTTTTT. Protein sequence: CASSPTQGGELFF. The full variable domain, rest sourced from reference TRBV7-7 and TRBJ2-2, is GAGVSQSPRYKVTKRGQDVTLRCDPISSHATLYWYQQALGQGPEFLTYFNYEAQPDKSGLPSDRFSAERPEGSISTLTIQRTEQRDSAMYRCASSPTQGGELFFGEGSRLTVL.

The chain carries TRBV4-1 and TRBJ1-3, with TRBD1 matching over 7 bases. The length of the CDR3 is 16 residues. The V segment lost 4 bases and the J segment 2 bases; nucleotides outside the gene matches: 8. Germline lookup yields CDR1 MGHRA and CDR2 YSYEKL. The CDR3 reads CASSPLPGGPGNTIYF. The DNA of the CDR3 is TGCGCCAGCAGCCCACTGCCAGGGGGTCCTGGAAACACCATATATTTT.

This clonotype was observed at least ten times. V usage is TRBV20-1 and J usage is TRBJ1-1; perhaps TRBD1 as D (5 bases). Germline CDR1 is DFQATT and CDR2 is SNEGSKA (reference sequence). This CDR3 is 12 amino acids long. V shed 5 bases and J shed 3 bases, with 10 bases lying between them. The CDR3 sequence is CSAAQVDTEAFF. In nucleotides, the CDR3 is TGCAGTGCTGCACAGGTAGACACTGAAGCTTTCTTT.

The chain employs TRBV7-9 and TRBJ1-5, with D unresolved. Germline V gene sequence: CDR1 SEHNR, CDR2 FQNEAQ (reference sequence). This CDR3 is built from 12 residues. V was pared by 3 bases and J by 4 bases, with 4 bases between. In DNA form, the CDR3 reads TGTGCCAGCAGCTTTGGGAATCAGCCCCAGCATTTT. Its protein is CASSFGNQPQHF.

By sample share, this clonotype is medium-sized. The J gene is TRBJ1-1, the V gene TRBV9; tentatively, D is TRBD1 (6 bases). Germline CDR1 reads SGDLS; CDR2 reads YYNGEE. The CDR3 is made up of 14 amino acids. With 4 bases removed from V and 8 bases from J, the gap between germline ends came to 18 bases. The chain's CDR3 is CASSQGDRTYEAFF. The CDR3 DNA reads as TGTGCCAGCAGCCAGGGCGACAGGACGTACGAAGCTTTCTTT.

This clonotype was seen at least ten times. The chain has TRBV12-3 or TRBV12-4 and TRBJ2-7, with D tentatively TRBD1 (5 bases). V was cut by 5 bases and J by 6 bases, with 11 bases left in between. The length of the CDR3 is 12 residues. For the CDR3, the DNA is TGTGCCAGCAGTCCCCAGGGATCCGAGCAGTACTTC. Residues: CASSPQGSEQYF.

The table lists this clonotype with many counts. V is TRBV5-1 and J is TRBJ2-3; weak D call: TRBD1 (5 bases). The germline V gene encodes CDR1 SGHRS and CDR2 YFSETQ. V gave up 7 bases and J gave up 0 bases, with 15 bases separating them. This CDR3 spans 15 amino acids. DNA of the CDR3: TGCGCCAGCTGCGACAGAAGCGCGAGCACAGATACGCAGTATTTT. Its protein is CASCDRSASTDTQYF.

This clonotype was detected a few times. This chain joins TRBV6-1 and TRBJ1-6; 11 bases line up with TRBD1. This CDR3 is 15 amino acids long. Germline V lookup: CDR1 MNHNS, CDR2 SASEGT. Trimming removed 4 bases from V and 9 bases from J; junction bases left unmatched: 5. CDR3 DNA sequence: TGTGCCAGCAGTGTATCCGGGACAGGGGGTTCACCCCTCCACTTT. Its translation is CASSVSGTGGSPLHF.

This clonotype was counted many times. CDR3 loop: CASSLGQNLYGYTF. As DNA, the CDR3 is TGTGCCAGCAGCCTAGGACAGAACCTCTATGGCTACACCTTC. The gene calls are TRBV5-4 and TRBJ1-2, with D possibly TRBD1 on 6 matching bases. The CDR3 spans 14 residues. The V gene's germline CDR1 is SGHNT and CDR2 YYREEE (reference sequence). The ends were cut back, 4 bases at V and 4 bases at J, with 14 bases in the middle. Filled out from reference TRBV5-4 and TRBJ1-2, the complete variable domain reads ETGVTQSPTHLIKTRGQQVTLRCSSQSGHNTVSWYQQALGQGPQFIFQYYREEENGRGNFPPRFSGLQFPNYSSELNVNALELDDSALYLCASSLGQNLYGYTFGSGTRLTVV.

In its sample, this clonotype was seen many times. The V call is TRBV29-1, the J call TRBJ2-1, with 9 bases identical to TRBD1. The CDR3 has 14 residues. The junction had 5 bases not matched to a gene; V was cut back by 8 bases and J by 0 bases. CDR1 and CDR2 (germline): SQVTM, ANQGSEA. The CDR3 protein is CSSKTGGSYNEQFF. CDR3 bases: TGCAGCTCGAAGACAGGGGGCTCCTACAATGAGCAGTTCTTC.

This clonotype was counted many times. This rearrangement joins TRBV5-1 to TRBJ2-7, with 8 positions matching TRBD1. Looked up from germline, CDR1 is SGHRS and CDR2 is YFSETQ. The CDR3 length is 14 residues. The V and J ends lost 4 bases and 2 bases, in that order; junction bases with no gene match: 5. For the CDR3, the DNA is TGCGCCAGCAGCGGAGGACAGGGAGCCTACGAGCAGTACTTC. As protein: CASSGGQGAYEQYF.

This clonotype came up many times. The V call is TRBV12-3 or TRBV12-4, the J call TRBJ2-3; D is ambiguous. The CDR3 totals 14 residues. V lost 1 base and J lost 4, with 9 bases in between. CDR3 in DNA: TGTGCCAGCAGTTTAGTCCCCTACCCAGATACGCAGTATTTT. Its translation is CASSLVPYPDTQYF.

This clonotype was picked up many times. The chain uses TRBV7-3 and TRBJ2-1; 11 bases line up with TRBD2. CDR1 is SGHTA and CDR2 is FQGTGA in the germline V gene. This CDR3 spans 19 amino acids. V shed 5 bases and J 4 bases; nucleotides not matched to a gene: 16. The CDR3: CASSPLAGVPQLVYNEQFF. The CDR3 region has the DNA TGTGCCAGCAGCCCACTAGCGGGGGTTCCCCAATTAGTTTACAATGAGCAGTTCTTC.

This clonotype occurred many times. The CDR3 DNA sequence: TGTGCCAGCAGCCAAGATCCCCCGGTCGGGCTAGCGGGTAGCACAGATACGCAGTATTTT. It translates to CASSQDPPVGLAGSTDTQYF. The rearrangement joins TRBV4-2 to TRBJ2-3, with 8 bases that match TRBD2. Germline CDR1 LGHNA, CDR2 YNFKEQ. The J segment lost 0 bases and the V segment lost 0 bases, leaving 14 bases of the junction unmatched. The CDR3 covers 20 residues.

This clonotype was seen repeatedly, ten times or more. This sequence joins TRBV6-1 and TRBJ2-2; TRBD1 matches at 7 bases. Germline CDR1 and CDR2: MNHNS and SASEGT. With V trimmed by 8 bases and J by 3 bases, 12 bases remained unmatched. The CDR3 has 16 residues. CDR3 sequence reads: CASVGVGQTYTGELFF. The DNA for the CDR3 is TGTGCCAGCGTGGGGGTGGGACAGACCTACACCGGGGAGCTGTTTTTT.

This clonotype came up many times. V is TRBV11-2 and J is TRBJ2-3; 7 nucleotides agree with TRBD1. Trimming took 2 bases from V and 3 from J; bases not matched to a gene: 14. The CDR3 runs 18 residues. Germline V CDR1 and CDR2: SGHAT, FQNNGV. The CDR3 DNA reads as TGTGCCAGCAGCTTAATGACAGGGACGGGCATTAGAACAGATACGCAGTATTTT. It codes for CASSLMTGTGIRTDTQYF.

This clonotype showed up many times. The CDR3 region has the DNA TGCGCCAGCAGCTACCGGGACAGCAACTACGAGCAGTACTTC. The encoded protein is CASSYRDSNYEQYF. The gene calls are TRBV5-1 and TRBJ2-7; 7 nucleotides align to TRBD1. The CDR3 length is 14 residues. The V and J ends lost 3 bases and 3 bases, in that order; junction bases with no gene match: 6. Germline V lookup: CDR1 SGHRS, CDR2 YFSETQ.

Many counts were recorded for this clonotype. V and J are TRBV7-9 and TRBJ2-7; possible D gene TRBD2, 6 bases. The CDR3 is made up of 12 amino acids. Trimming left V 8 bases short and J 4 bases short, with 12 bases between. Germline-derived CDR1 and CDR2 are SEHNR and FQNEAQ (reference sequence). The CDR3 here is CASGHGGYEQYV. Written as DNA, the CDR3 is TGTGCCAGCGGGCATGGGGGGTACGAGCAGTACGTC.

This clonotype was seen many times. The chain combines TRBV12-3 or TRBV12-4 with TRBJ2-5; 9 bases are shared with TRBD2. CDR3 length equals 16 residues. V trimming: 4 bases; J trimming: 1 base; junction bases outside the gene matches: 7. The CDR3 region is CASSSPVTSGQETQYF. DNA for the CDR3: TGTGCCAGCAGTTCGCCCGTGACTAGCGGCCAAGAGACCCAGTACTTC.

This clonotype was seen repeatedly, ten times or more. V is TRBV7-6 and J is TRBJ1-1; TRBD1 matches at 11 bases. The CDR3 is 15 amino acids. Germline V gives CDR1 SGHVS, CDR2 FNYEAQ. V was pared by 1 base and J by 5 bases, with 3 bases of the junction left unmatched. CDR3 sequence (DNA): TGTGCCAGCAGCTTAGATGGGACAGGGGGAACTGAAGCTTTCTTT. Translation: CASSLDGTGGTEAFF.

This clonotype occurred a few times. The CDR3 here is CSARSPGRLTGYGYTF. The CDR3 bases are TGCAGTGCTAGATCCCCGGGAAGGTTAACGGGCTATGGCTACACCTTC. The J gene is TRBJ1-2, the V gene TRBV20-1; no clear D. V gave up 2 bases and J gave up 4 bases, with 20 bases separating them. The CDR3 has 16 amino acids. CDR1 and CDR2 (germline): DFQATT, SNEGSKA (reference sequence).

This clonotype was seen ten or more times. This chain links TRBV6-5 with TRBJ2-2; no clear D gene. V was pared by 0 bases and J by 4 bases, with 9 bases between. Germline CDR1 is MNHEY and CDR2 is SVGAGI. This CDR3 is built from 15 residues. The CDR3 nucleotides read TGTGCCAGCAGTTACTCGACACTTCGCACCGGGGAGCTGTTTTTT. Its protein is CASSYSTLRTGELFF.

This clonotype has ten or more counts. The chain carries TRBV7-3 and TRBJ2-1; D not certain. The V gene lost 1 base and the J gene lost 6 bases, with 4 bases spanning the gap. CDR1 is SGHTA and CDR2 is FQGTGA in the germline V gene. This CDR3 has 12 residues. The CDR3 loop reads CASSLMGNEQFF. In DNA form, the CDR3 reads TGTGCCAGCAGCTTAATGGGCAATGAGCAGTTCTTC.

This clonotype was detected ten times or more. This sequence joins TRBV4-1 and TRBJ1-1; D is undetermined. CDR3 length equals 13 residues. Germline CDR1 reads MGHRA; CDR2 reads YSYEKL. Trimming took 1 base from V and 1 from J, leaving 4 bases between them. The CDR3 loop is CASSQVGNTEAFF. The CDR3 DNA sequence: TGCGCCAGCAGCCAAGTGGGGAACACTGAAGCTTTCTTT.

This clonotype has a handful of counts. In nucleotides, the CDR3 is TGTGCCAGCAGTTACGGGGGGGGTGAAGCTTTCTTT. This codes for CASSYGGGEAFF. V and J are TRBV6-6 and TRBJ1-1; weak D call: TRBD1 (5 bases). This CDR3 region has 12 residues. From germline, CDR1 is MNHNY and CDR2 SVGAGI (reference sequence). With 2 bases removed from V and 7 bases from J, the gap between germline ends came to 8 bases.

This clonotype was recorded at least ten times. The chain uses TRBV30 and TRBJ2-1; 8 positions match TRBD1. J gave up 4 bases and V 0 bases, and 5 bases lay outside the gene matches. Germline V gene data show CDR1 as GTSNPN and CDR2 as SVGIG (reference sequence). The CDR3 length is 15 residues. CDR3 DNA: TGTGCCTGGAGTGTATCGACAGGGGTTTACAATGAGCAGTTCTTC. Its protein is CAWSVSTGVYNEQFF.

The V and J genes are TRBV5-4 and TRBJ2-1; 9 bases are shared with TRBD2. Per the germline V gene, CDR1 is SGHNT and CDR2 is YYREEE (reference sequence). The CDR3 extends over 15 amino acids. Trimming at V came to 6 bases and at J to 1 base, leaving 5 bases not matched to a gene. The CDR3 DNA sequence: TGTGCCAGCAAACGTAGCGGGGGTTCCTACAATGAGCAGTTCTTC. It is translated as CASKRSGGSYNEQFF.

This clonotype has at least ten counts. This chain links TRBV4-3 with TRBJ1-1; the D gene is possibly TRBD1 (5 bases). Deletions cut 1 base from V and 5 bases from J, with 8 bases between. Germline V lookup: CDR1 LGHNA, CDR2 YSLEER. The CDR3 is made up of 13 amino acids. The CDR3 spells CASSQVRGTEAFF. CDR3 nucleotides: TGCGCCAGCAGCCAAGTTCGGGGGACTGAAGCTTTCTTT.